The clone carrying this T cell receptor beta chain was observed a single time. Clones were sequenced by immunoSEQ multiplex PCR, and TCRdb holds only the in-frame ones, with some missing. The sample yields about 120,000 clones, more than 70% seen once. V lost 0 bases to trimming and J lost 7 bases, with 8 bases between them. Germline CDR1 reads SGDLS; CDR2 reads YYNGEE. The CDR3 has 13 residues. This specimen belongs to a study of control samples from healthy donors and cancer patients. This clonotype was sampled from a man aged 55-75 years in good health. Sequences were obtained from blood. The chain employs TRBV9 and TRBJ1-5; unclear D gene. The CDR3 sequence is CASSVGLGQPQHF. The CDR3 DNA follows: TGTGCCAGCAGCGTAGGACTAGGACAGCCCCAGCATTTT.